This TCR beta chain comes out of a study of shared clonotypes between healthy human individuals. General study findings and limits: Limited genetic and exposure-history diversity came from having few donors.

Only in-frame clones appear in the TCRdb table, and some are missing; sequencing was by immunoSEQ multiplex PCR. The data show about 2.2 million clones, 90% to 95% seen once. Positive CCR7 selection of CD45RO-negative cells yielded the naive CD8 cells, and terminally differentiated effector memory CD45RA+ cells were excluded. This clone was observed a handful of times. Its antigen is not known. The sample was naive CD8+ T cells from PBMCs. The origin of this receptor is a man in his late teens or twenties in good health. Some clones in this sample may be carry-over from other donors' samples.

CDR3 in amino acids: CASSHPREKAFF. For the CDR3, the DNA is TGTGCCAGTAGTCACCCCAGGGAGAAAGCTTTCTTT. The chain couples TRBV19 to TRBJ1-1; tentative D call: TRBD1 (5 bases). Trimming pared 5 bases from V and 9 bases from J, leaving 13 bases between. The V gene's germline CDR1 is LNHDA and CDR2 SQIVND (reference sequence). The CDR3 extends over 12 amino acids.